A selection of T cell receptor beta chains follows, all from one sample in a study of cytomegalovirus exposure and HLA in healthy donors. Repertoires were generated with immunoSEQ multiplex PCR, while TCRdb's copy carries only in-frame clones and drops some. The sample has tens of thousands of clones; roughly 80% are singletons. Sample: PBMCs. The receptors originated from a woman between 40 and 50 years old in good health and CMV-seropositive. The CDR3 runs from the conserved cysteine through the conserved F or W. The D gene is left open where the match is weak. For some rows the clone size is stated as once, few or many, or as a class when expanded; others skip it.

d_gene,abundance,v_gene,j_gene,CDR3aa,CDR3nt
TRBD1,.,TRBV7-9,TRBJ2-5,CASSRGQGAETQYF,TGTGCCAGCAGCCGGGGACAGGGGGCGGAGACCCAGTACTTC
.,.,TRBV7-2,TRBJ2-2,CASSLQIGQTTGELFF,TGTGCCAGCAGCTTACAGATCGGACAGACCACCGGGGAGCTGTTTTTT
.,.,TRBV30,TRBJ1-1,CAWGRQARGAFF,TGTGCCTGGGGTAGACAGGCGAGGGGGGCTTTCTTT
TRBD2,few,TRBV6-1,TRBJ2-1,CASSGSLAGVSQFF,TGTGCCAGCAGTGGGAGCCTAGCGGGGGTTAGTCAGTTCTTC
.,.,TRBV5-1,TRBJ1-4,CASSLGQGEKLFF,TGCGCCAGCAGCTTAGGGCAGGGGGAAAAACTGTTTTTT
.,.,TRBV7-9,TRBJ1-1,CAGLHWQGNTEAFF,TGTGCCGGCCTCCATTGGCAGGGGAACACTGAAGCTTTCTTT
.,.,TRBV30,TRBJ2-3,CAWSSARGTDTQYF,TGTGCCTGGAGTTCGGCGCGGGGCACAGATACGCAGTATTTT
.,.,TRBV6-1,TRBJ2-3,CASSEVGRGAADTQYF,TGTGCCAGCAGTGAAGTAGGCAGGGGAGCGGCAGATACGCAGTATTTT
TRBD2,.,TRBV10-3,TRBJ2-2,CATGRRTGELFF,TGTGCCACCGGGAGGAGGACCGGGGAGCTGTTTTTT
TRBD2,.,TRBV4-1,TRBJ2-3,CASSLFGAGGPTDTQYF,TGCGCCAGCAGCCTATTCGGAGCGGGGGGGCCGACAGATACGCAGTATTTT
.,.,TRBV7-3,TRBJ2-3,CASSSQGSSDTQYF,TGTGCCAGCAGCAGCCAGGGGTCAAGCGATACGCAGTATTTT
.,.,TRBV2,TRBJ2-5,CASSDAGGGQGETQYF,TGTGCCAGCAGTGACGCCGGCGGGGGACAAGGGGAGACCCAGTACTTC
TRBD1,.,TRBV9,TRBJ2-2,CASHGQGATGELFF,TGTGCCAGCCACGGACAGGGGGCCACCGGGGAGCTGTTTTTT
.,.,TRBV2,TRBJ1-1,CASSERLDGGTEAFF,TGTGCCAGCAGTGAAAGACTAGACGGCGGGACTGAAGCTTTCTTT
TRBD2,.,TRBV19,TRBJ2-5,CASSFQTSRETQYF,TGTGCCAGTAGTTTTCAGACTAGCCGAGAGACCCAGTACTTC
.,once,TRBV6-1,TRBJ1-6,CASSEAGGGNSPLHF,TGTGCCAGCAGTGAAGCGGGAGGGGGGAATTCACCCCTCCACTTT
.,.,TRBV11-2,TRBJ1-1,CASSLSGGTANGAFF,TGTGCCAGCAGCTTATCGGGGGGGACGGCGAACGGGGCTTTCTTT
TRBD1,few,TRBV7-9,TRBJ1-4,CASSGGQYHEKLFF,TGTGCCAGCAGCGGGGGACAGTATCATGAAAAACTGTTTTTT
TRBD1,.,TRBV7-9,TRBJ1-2,CASSRQGDVRGYTF,TGTGCCAGCAGCAGACAGGGAGATGTGAGGGGCTACACCTTC
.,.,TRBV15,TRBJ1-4,CATSGWDGEGNEKLFF,TGTGCCACCAGCGGGTGGGACGGGGAGGGAAATGAAAAACTGTTTTTT
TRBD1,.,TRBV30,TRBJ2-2,CAWQGTGRSGELFF,TGTGCCTGGCAAGGGACAGGGAGGTCCGGGGAGCTGTTTTTT
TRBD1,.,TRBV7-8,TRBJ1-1,CASSSGQRNTEAFF,TGTGCCAGCAGCTCGGGACAGAGGAACACTGAAGCTTTCTTT
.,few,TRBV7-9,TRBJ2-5,CASSLALGGRETQYF,TGTGCCAGCAGCTTAGCGCTCGGAGGGAGAGAGACCCAGTACTTC
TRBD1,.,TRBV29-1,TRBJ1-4,CSVRGQGNEKLFF,TGCAGCGTGAGAGGACAGGGCAATGAAAAACTGTTTTTT
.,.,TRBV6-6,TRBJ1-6,CASSLRPYNSPLHF,TGTGCCAGCAGTCTGAGGCCGTATAATTCACCCCTCCACTTT
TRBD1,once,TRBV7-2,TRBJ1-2,CASSWPGQGAWGYTF,TGTGCCAGCAGCTGGCCGGGACAGGGGGCGTGGGGCTACACCTTC
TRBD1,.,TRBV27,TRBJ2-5,CASSFGQGAGETQYF,TGTGCCAGCAGTTTCGGCCAGGGGGCCGGGGAGACCCAGTACTTC
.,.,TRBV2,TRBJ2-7,CASRLESSGTYEQYF,TGTGCCAGCAGACTAGAGTCATCGGGAACCTACGAGCAGTACTTC
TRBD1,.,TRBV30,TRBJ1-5,CAFGQGHSNQPQHF,TGTGCCTTTGGACAGGGTCATAGCAATCAGCCCCAGCATTTT
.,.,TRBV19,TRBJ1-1,CASSPGAGRGEAFF,TGTGCCAGTAGCCCAGGGGCAGGGAGAGGTGAAGCTTTCTTT
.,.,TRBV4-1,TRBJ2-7,CASSQDVDSLGGSSQQYF,TGCGCCAGCAGCCAAGACGTGGACAGCCTCGGCGGGTCTTCCCAGCAGTACTTC
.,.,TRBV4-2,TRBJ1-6,CASSQAAGDRTPLHF,TGTGCCAGCAGCCAAGCTGCGGGGGATCGGACACCCCTCCACTTT
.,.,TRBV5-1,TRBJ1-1,CASSEVGGNTEAFF,TGCGCCAGCAGTGAGGTCGGGGGGAACACTGAAGCTTTCTTT
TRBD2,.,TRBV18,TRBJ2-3,CASSPRLAEVDTQYF,TGTGCCAGCTCACCACGTCTAGCGGAAGTGGATACGCAGTATTTT
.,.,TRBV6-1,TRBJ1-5,CATQGHSNQPQHF,TGTGCCACCCAGGGCCATAGCAATCAGCCCCAGCATTTT
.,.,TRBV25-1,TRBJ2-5,CASSDFQGQQETQYF,TGTGCCAGCAGTGATTTCCAGGGGCAACAAGAGACCCAGTACTTC
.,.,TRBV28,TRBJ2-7,CASSFVSEQYF,TGTGCCAGCAGTTTTGTATCCGAGCAGTACTTC
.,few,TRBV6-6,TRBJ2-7,CASRYQGIGEQYF,TGTGCCAGCAGGTACCAGGGGATCGGGGAGCAGTACTTC
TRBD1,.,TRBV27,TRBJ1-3,CASSFTGAPGNTIYF,TGTGCCAGCAGCTTCACAGGGGCTCCTGGAAACACCATATATTTT
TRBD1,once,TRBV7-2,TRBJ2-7,CASGTGTGTMLGQYEQYF,TGTGCCAGCGGTACCGGGACAGGGACAATGTTAGGGCAATACGAGCAGTACTTC
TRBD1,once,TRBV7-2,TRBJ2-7,CASSSRDRDYEQYF,TGTGCCAGCAGCTCCCGGGACAGGGACTACGAGCAGTACTTC
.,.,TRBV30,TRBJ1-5,CAWSVPNSRGVGNQPQHF,TGTGCCTGGAGTGTACCGAATTCCCGGGGGGTGGGAAATCAGCCCCAGCATTTT
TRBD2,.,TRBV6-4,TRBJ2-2,CASSGNSGANTGELFF,TGTGCCAGCAGTGGCAATAGCGGGGCAAACACCGGGGAGCTGTTTTTT
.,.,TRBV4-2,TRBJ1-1,CASSQTLGQNTEAFF,TGTGCCAGCAGCCAAACGCTGGGGCAGAACACTGAAGCTTTCTTT